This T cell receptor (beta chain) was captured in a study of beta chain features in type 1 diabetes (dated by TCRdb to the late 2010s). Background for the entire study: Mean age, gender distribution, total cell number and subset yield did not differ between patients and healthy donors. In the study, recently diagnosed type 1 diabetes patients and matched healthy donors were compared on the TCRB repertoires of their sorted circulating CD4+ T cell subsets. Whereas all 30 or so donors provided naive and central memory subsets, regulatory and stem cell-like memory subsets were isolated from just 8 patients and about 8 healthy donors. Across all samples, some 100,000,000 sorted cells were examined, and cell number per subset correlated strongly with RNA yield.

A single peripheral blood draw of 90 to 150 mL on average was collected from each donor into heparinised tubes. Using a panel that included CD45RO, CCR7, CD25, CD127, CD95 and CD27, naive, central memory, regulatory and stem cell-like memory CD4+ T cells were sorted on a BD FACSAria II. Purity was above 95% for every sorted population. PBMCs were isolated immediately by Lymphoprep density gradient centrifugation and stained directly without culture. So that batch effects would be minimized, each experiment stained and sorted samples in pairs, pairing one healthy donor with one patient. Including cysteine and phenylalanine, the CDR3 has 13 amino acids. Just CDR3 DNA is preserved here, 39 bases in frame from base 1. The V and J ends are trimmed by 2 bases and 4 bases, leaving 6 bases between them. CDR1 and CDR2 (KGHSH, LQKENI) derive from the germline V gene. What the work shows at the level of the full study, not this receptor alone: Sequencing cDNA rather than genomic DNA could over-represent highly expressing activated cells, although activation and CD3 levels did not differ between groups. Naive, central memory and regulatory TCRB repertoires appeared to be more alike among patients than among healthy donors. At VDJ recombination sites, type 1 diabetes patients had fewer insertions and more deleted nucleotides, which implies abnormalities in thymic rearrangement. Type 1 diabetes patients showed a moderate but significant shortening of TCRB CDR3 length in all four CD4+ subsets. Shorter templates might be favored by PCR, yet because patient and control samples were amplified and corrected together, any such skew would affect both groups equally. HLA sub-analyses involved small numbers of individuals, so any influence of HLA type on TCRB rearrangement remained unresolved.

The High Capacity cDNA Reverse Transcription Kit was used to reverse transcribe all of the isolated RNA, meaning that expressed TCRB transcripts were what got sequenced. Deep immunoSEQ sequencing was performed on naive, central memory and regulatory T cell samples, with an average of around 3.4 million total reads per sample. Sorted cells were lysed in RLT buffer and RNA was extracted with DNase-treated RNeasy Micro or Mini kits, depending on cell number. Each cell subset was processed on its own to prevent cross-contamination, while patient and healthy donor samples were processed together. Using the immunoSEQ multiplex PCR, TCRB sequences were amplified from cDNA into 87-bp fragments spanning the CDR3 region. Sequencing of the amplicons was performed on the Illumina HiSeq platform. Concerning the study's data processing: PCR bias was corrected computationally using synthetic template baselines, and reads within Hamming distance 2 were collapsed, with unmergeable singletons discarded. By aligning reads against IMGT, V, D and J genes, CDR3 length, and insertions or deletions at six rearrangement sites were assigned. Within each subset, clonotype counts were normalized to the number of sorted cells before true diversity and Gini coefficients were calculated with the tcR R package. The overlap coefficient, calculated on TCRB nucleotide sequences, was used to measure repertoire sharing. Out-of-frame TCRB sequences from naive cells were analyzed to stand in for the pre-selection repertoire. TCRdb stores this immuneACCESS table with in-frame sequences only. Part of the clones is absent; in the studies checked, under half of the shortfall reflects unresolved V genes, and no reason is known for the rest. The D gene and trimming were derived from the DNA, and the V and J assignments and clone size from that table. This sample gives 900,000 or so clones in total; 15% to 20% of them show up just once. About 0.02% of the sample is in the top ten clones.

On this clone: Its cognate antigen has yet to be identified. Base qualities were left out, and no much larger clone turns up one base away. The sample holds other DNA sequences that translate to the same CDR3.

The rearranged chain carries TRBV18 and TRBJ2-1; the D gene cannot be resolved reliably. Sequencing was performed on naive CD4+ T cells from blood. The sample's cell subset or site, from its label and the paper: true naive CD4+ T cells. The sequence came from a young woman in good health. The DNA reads TGTGCCAGCTCACCAAGTGCTTACAATGAGCAGTTCTTC. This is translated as CASSPSAYNEQFF.